This TCR beta chain was sequenced for a study of cytomegalovirus exposure and HLA in healthy donors. Overall study: The 110 million or so unique TCR beta sequences, from some 170 million T cells, were found by an earlier analysis.

Study-level findings and limits: Most TCR sequences showed up rarely, but some public TCRs showed up in many donors. The authors enumerated roughly 180 TCR beta chains as linked to cytomegalovirus. Analysis performed later found roughly 17,000 TCR beta sequences associated with HLA alleles at 0.05 false discovery rate.

The CDR3 spans 14 residues. Germline CDR1 KGHSH, CDR2 LQKENI. V shed 4 bases, J shed 7 bases, and the junction held 7 bases outside the gene matches. PCR employed 60 Vbeta and 13 Jbeta primers. Generated by immunoSEQ multiplex PCR, the TCRdb table keeps only in-frame clones and is missing some. The sample holds about 60,000 clones; approximately 71% are singletons and the top ten take 30% to 35%. A word on this clone: The antigen is not known.

The chain joins TRBV18 to TRBJ2-7, with 10 bases lining up with TRBD1. This TCR derives from a man aged 35 to 55 in good health and CMV-seropositive. Sequencing was done on a sample of PBMCs. For the CDR3, the DNA is TGTGCCAGCTCACAGGGGACAGGGGCTAGTGAGCAGTACTTC. Its translation: CASSQGTGASEQYF.